This T cell receptor beta chain emerged from a study of cytomegalovirus exposure and HLA in healthy donors. The overall study: There were some 81 million unique TCRs (from HLA-typed donors) in an early data release. General study results and limits: The study carried out a later analysis of TCR beta sequences. It associated about 15,000 of them with specific HLA alleles at a false discovery rate of 0.05. Highest at DRB1 and lowest at HLA-C, TCR association rates differed among HLA loci in a later analysis.

Primers for the PCR totalled 60 Vbeta and 13 Jbeta. Using immunoSEQ multiplex PCR, the repertoire was profiled, and TCRdb retains in-frame clones only, with some absent. Of 200,000 to 300,000 clones in the sample, 80% to 85% were seen once. This clone was seen just once. Its specificity is unknown. CDR1 is KGHSH, CDR2 LQKENI, per germline. This CDR3 comprises 12 residues. Sequencing used PBMCs. The TCR was taken from a woman aged 55 to 70 in good health and CMV-seropositive. This chain links TRBV18 with TRBJ2-2; 9 bases match TRBD1. The CDR3 DNA reads as TGTGCTGGGACAGGGACAACCGGGGAGCTGTTTTTT. Protein: CAGTGTTGELFF.